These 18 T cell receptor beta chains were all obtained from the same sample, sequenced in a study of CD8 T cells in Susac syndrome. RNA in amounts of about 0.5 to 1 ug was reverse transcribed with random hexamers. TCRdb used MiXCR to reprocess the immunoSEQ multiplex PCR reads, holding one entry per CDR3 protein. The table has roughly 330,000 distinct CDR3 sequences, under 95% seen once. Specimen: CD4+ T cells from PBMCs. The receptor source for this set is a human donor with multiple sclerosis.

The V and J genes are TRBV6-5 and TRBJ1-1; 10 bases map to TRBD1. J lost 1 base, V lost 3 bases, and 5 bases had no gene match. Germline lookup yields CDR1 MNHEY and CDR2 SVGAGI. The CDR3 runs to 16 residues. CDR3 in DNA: TGTGCCAGCAGTTATGACAGGGGGCGCCGGAACACTGAAGCTTTCTTT. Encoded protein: CASSYDRGRRNTEAFF.

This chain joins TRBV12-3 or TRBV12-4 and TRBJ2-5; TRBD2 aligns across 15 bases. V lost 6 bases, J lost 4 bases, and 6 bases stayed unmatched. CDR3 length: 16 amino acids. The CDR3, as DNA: TGTGCCAGCAGCCGCCGGACTAGCGGGAGGGGAGAGACCCAGTACTTC. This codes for CASSRRTSGRGETQYF.

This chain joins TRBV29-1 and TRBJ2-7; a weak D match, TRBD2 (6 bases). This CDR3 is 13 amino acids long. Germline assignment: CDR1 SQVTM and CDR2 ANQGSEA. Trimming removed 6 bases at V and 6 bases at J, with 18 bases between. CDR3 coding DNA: TGCAGCGTCGGGGACTCCCAACAAGGCGAGCAGTACTTC. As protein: CSVGDSQQGEQYF.

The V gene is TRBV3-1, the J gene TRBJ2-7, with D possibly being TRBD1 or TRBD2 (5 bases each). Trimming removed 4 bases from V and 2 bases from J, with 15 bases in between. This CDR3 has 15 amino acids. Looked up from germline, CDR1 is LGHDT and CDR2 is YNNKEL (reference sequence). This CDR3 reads CASSRVGTHTYEQYF. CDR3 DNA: TGTGCCAGCAGCCGAGTCGGGACCCATACCTACGAGCAGTACTTC.

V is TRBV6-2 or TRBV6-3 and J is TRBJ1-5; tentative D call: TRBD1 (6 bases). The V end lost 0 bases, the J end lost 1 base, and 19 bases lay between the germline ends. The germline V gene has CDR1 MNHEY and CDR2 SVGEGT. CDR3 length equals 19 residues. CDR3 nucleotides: TGTGCCAGCAGTTACTCGGGGGCGCTTTGGCGGGCGAGCAATCAGCCCCAGCATTTT. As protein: CASSYSGALWRASNQPQHF.

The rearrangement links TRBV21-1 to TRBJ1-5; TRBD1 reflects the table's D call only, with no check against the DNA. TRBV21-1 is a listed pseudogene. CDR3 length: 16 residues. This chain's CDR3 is CASSKLPGGGNQPQHF. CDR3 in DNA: TGTGCCAGCAGCAAACTCCCGGGCGGCGGCAATCAGCCCCAGCATTTT.

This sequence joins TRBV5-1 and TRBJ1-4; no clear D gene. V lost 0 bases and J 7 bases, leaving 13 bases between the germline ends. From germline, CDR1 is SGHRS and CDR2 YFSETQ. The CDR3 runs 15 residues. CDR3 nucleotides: TGCGCCAGCAGCTTGGAAGGGATTCAAACTGAAAAACTGTTTTTT. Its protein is CASSLEGIQTEKLFF.

The CDR3 reads CASSTTGTGAVGYGYTF. The CDR3, as DNA: TGCGCCAGCAGCACAACCGGGACAGGGGCCGTCGGCTATGGCTACACCTTC. The J gene is TRBJ1-2, the V gene TRBV5-1; 10 nucleotides match TRBD1. The CDR3 has 17 residues. The V segment lost 4 bases and the J segment 4 bases; nucleotides outside the gene matches: 13. The germline CDR1 and CDR2 sequences are SGHRS and YFSETQ. The full variable domain, completed using reference TRBV5-1 and TRBJ1-2, is KAGVTQTPRYLIKTRGQQVTLSCSPISGHRSVSWYQQTPGQGLQFLFEYFSETQRNKGNFPGRFSGRQFSNSRSEMNVSTLELGDSALYLCASSTTGTGAVGYGYTFGSGTRLTVV.

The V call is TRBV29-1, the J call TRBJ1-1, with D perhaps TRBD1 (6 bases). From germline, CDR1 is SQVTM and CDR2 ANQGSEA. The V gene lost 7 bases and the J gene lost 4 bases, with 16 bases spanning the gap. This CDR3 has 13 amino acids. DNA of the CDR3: TGCAGCGCCCTGAGGACAGACGGCACTGAAGCTTTCTTT. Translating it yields CSALRTDGTEAFF.

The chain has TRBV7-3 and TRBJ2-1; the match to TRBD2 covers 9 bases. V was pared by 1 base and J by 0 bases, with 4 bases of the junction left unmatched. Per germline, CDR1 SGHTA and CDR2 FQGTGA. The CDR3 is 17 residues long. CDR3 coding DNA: TGTGCCAGCAGCTTAAGGGGTAGCGGGAGCTCCTACAATGAGCAGTTCTTC. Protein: CASSLRGSGSSYNEQFF.

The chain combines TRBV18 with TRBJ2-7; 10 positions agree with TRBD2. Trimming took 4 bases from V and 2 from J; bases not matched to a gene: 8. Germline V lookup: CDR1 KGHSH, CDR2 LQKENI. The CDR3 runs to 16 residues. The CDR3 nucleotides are TGTGCCAGCTCACGTTCGACTAGCGGGCTTACCTACGAGCAGTACTTC. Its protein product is CASSRSTSGLTYEQYF. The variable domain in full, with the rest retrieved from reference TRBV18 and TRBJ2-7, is NAGVMQNPRHLVRRRGQEARLRCSPMKGHSHVYWYRQLPEEGLKFMVYLQKENIIDESGMPKERFSAEFPKEGPSILRIQQVVRGDSAAYFCASSRSTSGLTYEQYFGPGTRLTVT.

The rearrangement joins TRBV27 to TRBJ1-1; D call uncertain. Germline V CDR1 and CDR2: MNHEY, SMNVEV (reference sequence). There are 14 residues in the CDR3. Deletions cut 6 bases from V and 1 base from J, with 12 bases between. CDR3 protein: CASSRFGPNTEAFF. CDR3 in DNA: TGTGCCAGCAGCCGGTTCGGCCCGAACACTGAAGCTTTCTTT.

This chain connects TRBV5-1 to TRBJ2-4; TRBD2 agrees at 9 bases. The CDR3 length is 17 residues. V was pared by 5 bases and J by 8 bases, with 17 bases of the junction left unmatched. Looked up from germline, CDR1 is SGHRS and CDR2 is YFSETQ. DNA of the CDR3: TGCGCCAGCAGTCGACGTGTTAGCGGGAGTGGTGGAGACATTCAGTACTTC. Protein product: CASSRRVSGSGGDIQYF. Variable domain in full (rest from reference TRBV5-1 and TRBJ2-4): KAGVTQTPRYLIKTRGQQVTLSCSPISGHRSVSWYQQTPGQGLQFLFEYFSETQRNKGNFPGRFSGRQFSNSRSEMNVSTLELGDSALYLCASSRRVSGSGGDIQYFGAGTRLSVL.

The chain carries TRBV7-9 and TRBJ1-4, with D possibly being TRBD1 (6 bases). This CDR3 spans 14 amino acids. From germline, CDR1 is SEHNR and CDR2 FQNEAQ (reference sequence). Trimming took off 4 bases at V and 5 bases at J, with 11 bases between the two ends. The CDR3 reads CASSSSGGNEKLFF. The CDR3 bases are TGTGCCAGCAGCTCCTCGGGGGGCAATGAAAAACTGTTTTTT.

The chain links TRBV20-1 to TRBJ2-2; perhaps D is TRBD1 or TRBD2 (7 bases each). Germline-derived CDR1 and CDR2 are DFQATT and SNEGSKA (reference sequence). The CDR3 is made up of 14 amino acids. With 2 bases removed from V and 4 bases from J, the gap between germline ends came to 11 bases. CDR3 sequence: CSARQGGGTGELFF. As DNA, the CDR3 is TGCAGTGCTAGACAGGGGGGGGGCACCGGGGAGCTGTTTTTT.

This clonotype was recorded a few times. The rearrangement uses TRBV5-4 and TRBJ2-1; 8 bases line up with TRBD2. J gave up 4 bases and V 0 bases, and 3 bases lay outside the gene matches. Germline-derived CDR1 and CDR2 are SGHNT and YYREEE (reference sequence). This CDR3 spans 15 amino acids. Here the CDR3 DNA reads TGTGCCAGCAGCTTGGACAGCGGGGGATACAATGAGCAGTTCTTC. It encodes CASSLDSGGYNEQFF. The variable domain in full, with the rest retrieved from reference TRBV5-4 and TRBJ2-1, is ETGVTQSPTHLIKTRGQQVTLRCSSQSGHNTVSWYQQALGQGPQFIFQYYREEENGRGNFPPRFSGLQFPNYSSELNVNALELDDSALYLCASSLDSGGYNEQFFGPGTRLTVL.

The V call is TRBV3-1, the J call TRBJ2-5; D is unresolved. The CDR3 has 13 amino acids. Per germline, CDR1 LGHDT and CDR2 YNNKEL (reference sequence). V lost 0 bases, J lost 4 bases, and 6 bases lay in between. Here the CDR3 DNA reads TGTGCCAGCAGCCAAGAGCTGGGAGAGACCCAGTACTTC. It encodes CASSQELGETQYF.

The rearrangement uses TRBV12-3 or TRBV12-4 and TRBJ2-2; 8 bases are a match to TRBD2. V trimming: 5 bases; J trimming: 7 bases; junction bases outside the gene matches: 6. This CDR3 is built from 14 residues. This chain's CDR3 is CASSPGTSSGELFF. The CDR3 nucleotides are TGTGCCAGCAGTCCCGGGACTAGTAGCGGGGAGCTGTTTTTT.